The 14 T cell receptor beta chains below were found in one sample sequenced in a study of blood T cells in healthy people across ages. A second 7 to 11 cycle PCR used barcoded and J-beta primers. TCRdb re-derived calls from the 5' RACE reads in MiXCR, one entry per CDR3 protein. In the table there are over a million distinct CDR3 sequences, roughly 40% of which are singletons. Specimen: blood. The source is a young woman in good health.

This clonotype was counted a single time. V and J are TRBV12-5 and TRBJ1-1, with a weak D call TRBD1 (6 bases). V lost 5 bases, J lost 4 bases, and 17 bases lay in between. CDR1 LGHNT and CDR2 FRNRAP come from the germline V gene. The CDR3 runs 15 residues. The CDR3 region has the DNA TGTGCTAGTGGTCCCCAGGTGGGGGCGGCCACTGAAGCTTTCTTT. Protein product: CASGPQVGAATEAFF. Combining the CDR3 with reference TRBV12-5 and TRBJ1-1 gives the whole variable domain DARVTQTPRHKVTEMGQEVTMRCQPILGHNTVFWYRQTMMQGLELLAYFRNRAPLDDSGMPKDRFSAEMPDATLATLKIQPSEPRDSAVYFCASGPQVGAATEAFFGQGTRLTVV.

This chain uses TRBV20-1 with TRBJ1-5, with 7 bases aligning to TRBD1. The germline V gene encodes CDR1 DFQATT and CDR2 SNEGSKA (reference sequence). The CDR3 spans 14 residues. V trimming: 5 bases; J trimming: 5 bases; junction bases outside the gene matches: 9. The CDR3 protein is CSAPYGDRDQPQHF. As DNA, the CDR3 is TGCAGTGCTCCCTACGGAGACAGGGATCAGCCCCAGCATTTT.

The chain combines TRBV5-1 with TRBJ2-1, with TRBD2 matching 11 bases. CDR1 and CDR2 (germline): SGHRS, YFSETQ. CDR3 size: 14 residues. Trimming cost V 2 bases and J 15 bases; bases outside gene matches: 10. The chain's CDR3 is CASSLLAGAQMWFF. The DNA for the CDR3 is TGCGCCAGCAGCTTACTAGCGGGAGCCCAGATGTGGTTCTTC.

The chain has TRBV20-1 and TRBJ2-1, with TRBD2 matching 9 bases. Trimming at V came to 7 bases and at J to 4 bases, leaving 8 bases not matched to a gene. Germline values: CDR1 DFQATT, CDR2 SNEGSKA (reference sequence). This CDR3 has 14 amino acids. CDR3: CSVPRTSVYNEQFF. CDR3 coding DNA: TGCAGTGTGCCCAGGACTAGCGTTTACAATGAGCAGTTCTTC.

Only one count was recorded for this clonotype. This chain links TRBV21-1 with TRBJ2-4; the DNA was not used to check the table's D call, TRBD2. TRBV21-1 is described as a pseudogene. The CDR3 runs 15 residues. The CDR3 sequence is CASSKGGSGRPEQYF. DNA of the CDR3: TGTGCCAGCAGCAAAGGTGGTAGCGGGAGACCTGAGCAGTACTTC.

This clonotype was observed a handful of times. The chain carries TRBV20-1 and TRBJ2-5; 7 bases line up with TRBD2. V was pared by 3 bases and J by 1 base, with 2 bases of the junction left unmatched. CDR3 length: 13 residues. Germline-derived CDR1 and CDR2 are DFQATT and SNEGSKA (reference sequence). CDR3 region: CSASGTTQETQYF. The CDR3 DNA reads TGCAGTGCTAGCGGGACTACCCAAGAGACCCAGTACTTC.

The J gene is TRBJ2-5, the V gene TRBV28, with TRBD2 identical over 12 bases. The V segment lost 3 bases and the J segment 4 bases; nucleotides outside the gene matches: 6. Germline-derived CDR1 and CDR2 are MDHEN and SYDVKM. There are 16 residues in the CDR3. This CDR3 is CASSFPSGGGRETQYF. Here the CDR3 DNA reads TGTGCCAGCAGTTTTCCTAGCGGGGGGGGGAGAGAGACCCAGTACTTC.

This clonotype was found a few times. The chain joins TRBV7-2 to TRBJ2-7, with D possibly matching TRBD1 (6 bases). The CDR3 contains 15 residues. Germline V gene lookup returns CDR1 SGHTA and CDR2 FQGNSA. V was clipped by 1 base and J by 2 bases, with 12 bases between them. The CDR3 loop is CASSLGQEGPYEQYF. Written as DNA, the CDR3 is TGTGCCAGCAGCTTAGGACAGGAAGGCCCCTACGAGCAGTACTTC.

This clonotype was seen more than once but under ten times. CDR3 residues: CASSLRTGLLGSYGYTF. CDR3 bases: TGTGCCAGCAGTTTGCGGACAGGGCTCCTCGGATCCTATGGCTACACCTTC. This chain connects TRBV27 to TRBJ1-2, with TRBD1 matching 8 bases. The trim removed 3 bases at V and 4 bases at J, leaving 13 bases unmatched. Germline V gene sequence: CDR1 MNHEY, CDR2 SMNVEV (reference sequence). CDR3 size: 17 residues.

This clonotype was detected ten times or more. V is TRBV29-1 and J is TRBJ2-3; 12 bases line up with TRBD2. The CDR3 contains 15 residues. V shed 7 bases and J 0 bases; nucleotides not matched to a gene: 5. The germline V gene encodes CDR1 SQVTM and CDR2 ANQGSEA. CDR3 coding DNA: TGCAGCGCCGACGGACTAGCGGGGAGCACAGATACGCAGTATTTT. It translates to CSADGLAGSTDTQYF.

Turning to this clonotype: This may arise from a read error, as a much more abundant clone is one base away. This chain connects TRBV6-1 to TRBJ2-5, with TRBD1 matching 7 bases. J was trimmed by 7 bases and V by 8 bases; bases with no gene match: 10. Germline CDR1 reads MNHNS; CDR2 reads SASEGT. This CDR3 is built from 13 residues. For the CDR3, the DNA is TGTGCCAGCGCCCCGACAGGGTCGGCGACCCAGTACTTC. Translation: CASAPTGSATQYF.

The V call is TRBV5-6, the J call TRBJ1-2; D is uncertain. The CDR3 contains 14 residues. In germline, CDR1 is SGHDT, CDR2 YYEEEE. V was shortened by 0 bases and J by 8 bases, with 14 bases between the two germline ends. Here the CDR3 reads CASSLAIAGGGYTF. In DNA, the CDR3 is TGTGCCAGCAGCTTGGCCATCGCGGGAGGCGGCTACACCTTC.

The chain combines TRBV19 with TRBJ2-3; a possible D gene is TRBD2 (5 bases). Germline lookup yields CDR1 LNHDA and CDR2 SQIVND (reference sequence). CDR3 length: 17 amino acids. The V gene lost 6 bases and the J gene lost 7 bases, with 26 bases spanning the gap. The CDR3 region is CASSQGLGQQPTNTQYF. CDR3 sequence (DNA): TGTGCCAGTAGCCAAGGACTTGGCCAGCAACCAACCAATACGCAGTATTTT.

The V gene is TRBV5-1, the J gene TRBJ2-3; the D gene is possibly TRBD1 (5 bases). This CDR3 region has 16 residues. V was shortened by 2 bases and J by 0 bases, with 13 bases between the two germline ends. From germline, CDR1 is SGHRS and CDR2 YFSETQ. The CDR3 DNA sequence: TGCGCCAGCAGCTTAAATATAGACAGAAGCACAGATACGCAGTATTTT. The encoded protein is CASSLNIDRSTDTQYF.